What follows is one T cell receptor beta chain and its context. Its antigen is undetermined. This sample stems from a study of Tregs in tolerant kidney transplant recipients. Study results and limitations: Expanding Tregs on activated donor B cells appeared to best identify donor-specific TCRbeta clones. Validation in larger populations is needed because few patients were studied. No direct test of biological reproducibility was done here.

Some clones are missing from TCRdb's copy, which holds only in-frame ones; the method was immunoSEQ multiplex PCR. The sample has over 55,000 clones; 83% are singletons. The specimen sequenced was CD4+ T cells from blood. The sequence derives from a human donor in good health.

Here the CDR3 reads CASSESRIRLQGDTEAFF. The DNA for the CDR3 is TGTGCCAGCAGTGAATCGAGAATACGGCTACAGGGGGACACTGAAGCTTTCTTT. The chain uses TRBV2 and TRBJ1-1; 8 bases match TRBD1. The V segment lost 2 bases and the J segment 3 bases; nucleotides outside the gene matches: 14. Germline lookup yields CDR1 SNHLY and CDR2 FYNNEI. The CDR3 is 18 amino acids.